This TCR beta chain emerged from a study of blood T cells in healthy people across ages. This clonotype was found a few times. The antigen is undetermined. Together with a sample-barcoded 5' primer, a J-beta primer mix was included in a second PCR lasting about 6 to 11 cycles. TCRdb reanalysed the 5' RACE reads using MiXCR and keeps one entry per CDR3 protein. Among over 1,500,000 distinct CDR3 sequences, about 39% were seen once, and the ten largest hold under 25%. Study outcomes and limitations: More naive CD4+ cells and higher diversity marked long-lived donors relative to aged donors.

This sequence originates from a human donor in good health. Sequenced material: blood.

The CDR3 protein is CASSQPTSGHNEQFF. Written as DNA, the CDR3 is TGTGCCAGCAGCCAACCGACTAGCGGGCACAATGAGCAGTTCTTC. The chain couples TRBV3-1 to TRBJ2-1, with TRBD2 matching over 10 bases. Germline V gives CDR1 LGHDT, CDR2 YNNKEL (reference sequence). This CDR3 contains 15 residues. J was trimmed by 5 bases and V by 2 bases; bases with no gene match: 3.